Listed here are 20 T cell receptor beta chains from one sample, sequenced in a study of cytomegalovirus exposure and HLA in healthy donors. This PCR relied on a set of 60 Vbeta primers and 13 Jbeta primers. Method: immunoSEQ multiplex PCR; TCRdb's copy keeps in-frame clones and lacks some. The table shows about 120,000 clones, with 70% to 85% occurring only once. Sequenced input: PBMCs. The source is a woman in her fifties or sixties in good health and CMV-seronegative.

V gene TRBV28 combines with J gene TRBJ1-1; D may be TRBD1 (5 bases). The CDR3 extends over 13 amino acids. Trimming pared 10 bases from V and 1 base from J, leaving 13 bases between. Germline loops: CDR1 MDHEN, CDR2 SYDVKM. The CDR3 region is CATLLGQNTEAFF. CDR3 DNA: TGTGCCACCTTGCTGGGGCAGAACACTGAAGCTTTCTTT. Together with reference TRBV28 and TRBJ1-1, the CDR3 gives the full variable domain: DVKVTQSSRYLVKRTGEKVFLECVQDMDHENMFWYRQDPGLGLRLIYFSYDVKMKEKGDIPEGYSVSREKKERFSLILESASTNQTSMYLCATLLGQNTEAFFGQGTRLTVV.

V gene TRBV5-1 combines with J gene TRBJ1-4; 12 bases align to TRBD1. Looked up from germline, CDR1 is SGHRS and CDR2 is YFSETQ. With V trimmed by 3 bases and J by 5 bases, 5 bases remained unmatched. This CDR3 spans 16 amino acids. The CDR3 DNA follows: TGCGCCAGCAGCTGGGGACAGGGGGCCAAGAATGAAAAACTGTTTTTT. It specifies CASSWGQGAKNEKLFF.

This clone was seen ten or more times. V gene TRBV28 combines with J gene TRBJ2-5, with D hard to call. Germline lookup yields CDR1 MDHEN and CDR2 SYDVKM. With 6 bases removed from V and 5 bases from J, the gap between germline ends came to 16 bases. The CDR3 contains 14 residues. The CDR3 region is CASSPTQLTETQYF. The CDR3 DNA reads TGTGCCAGCAGCCCGACTCAGCTCACCGAGACCCAGTACTTC.

The gene calls are TRBV7-2 and TRBJ2-7; no definite D call. Per the germline V gene, CDR1 is SGHTA and CDR2 is FQGNSA. The CDR3 contains 10 residues. Trimming pared 5 bases from V and 3 bases from J, leaving 2 bases between. The CDR3 is CASSHYEQYF. The CDR3 DNA sequence: TGTGCCAGCAGCCACTACGAGCAGTACTTC.

The chain uses TRBV25-1 and TRBJ1-5; D might be TRBD1 (5 bases). V was clipped by 6 bases and J by 7 bases, with 13 bases between them. CDR1 MGHDK and CDR2 SYGVNS come from the germline V gene. This CDR3 has 13 amino acids. The CDR3 nucleotides read TGTGCCAGCAGAGGGAACCAGGGCCAGCCCCAGCATTTT. Protein sequence: CASRGNQGQPQHF.

The chain combines TRBV4-3 with TRBJ2-1; 8 bases match TRBD2. Germline CDR1 LGHNA, CDR2 YSLEER. This CDR3 is 15 amino acids long. Trimming cost V 1 base and J 1 base; bases outside gene matches: 0. The CDR3 region has the DNA TGCGCCAGCAGCCAAGCGGGAGGGTCCTACAATGAGCAGTTCTTC. This gives the protein CASSQAGGSYNEQFF.

V gene TRBV6-6 combines with J gene TRBJ2-7, with TRBD2 matching 13 bases. This CDR3 contains 13 residues. The germline gives CDR1 MNHNY, CDR2 SVGAGI (reference sequence). Trimming at V came to 10 bases and at J to 6 bases, leaving 6 bases not matched to a gene. The CDR3 sequence: CATAGLAGAEQYF. Written as DNA, the CDR3 is TGTGCCACCGCAGGACTAGCGGGAGCCGAGCAGTACTTC.

CDR3 in amino acids: CASTKGLGQGIYEQYF. The DNA of the CDR3 is TGTGCCAGTACAAAGGGATTGGGACAGGGGATCTACGAGCAGTACTTC. The chain recombines TRBV19 with TRBJ2-7, with 10 positions matching TRBD1. The CDR3 runs to 16 residues. Germline-derived CDR1 and CDR2 are LNHDA and SQIVND (reference sequence). The J segment lost 3 bases and the V segment lost 7 bases, leaving 12 bases of the junction unmatched.

This chain uses TRBV19 with TRBJ2-5, with a weak D call TRBD1 (6 bases). Germline V CDR1 and CDR2: LNHDA, SQIVND (reference sequence). V lost 3 bases to trimming and J lost 5 bases, with 16 bases between them. The CDR3 loop spans 15 amino acids. The CDR3 DNA sequence: TGTGCCAGTAGTATTGGGCCAGGGGTAACGGAGACCCAGTACTTC. It is translated as CASSIGPGVTETQYF. The whole variable domain, remainder taken from reference TRBV19 and TRBJ2-5, is DGGITQSPKYLFRKEGQNVTLSCEQNLNHDAMYWYRQDPGQGLRLIYYSQIVNDFQKGDIAEGYSVSREKKESFPLTVTSAQKNPTAFYLCASSIGPGVTETQYFGPGTRLLVL.

This chain connects TRBV11-2 to TRBJ2-1; weak D call: TRBD2 (6 bases). This CDR3 has 15 amino acids. Germline-derived CDR1 and CDR2 are SGHAT and FQNNGV. V gave up 5 bases and J gave up 5 bases, with 16 bases separating them. The chain's CDR3 is CASSDRLGKDNEQFF. As DNA, the CDR3 is TGTGCCAGCAGCGACCGACTAGGGAAGGACAATGAGCAGTTCTTC.

The chain has TRBV28 and TRBJ2-7, with D unclear. With 6 bases removed from V and 5 bases from J, the gap between germline ends came to 14 bases. Germline values: CDR1 MDHEN, CDR2 SYDVKM. CDR3 length equals 13 residues. The CDR3 nucleotides read TGTGCCAGCAGAAGGCCCCCGGCGGACGAGCAGTACTTC. This codes for CASRRPPADEQYF.

The chain combines TRBV25-1 with TRBJ2-3; TRBD2 matches 9 bases. Germline loops: CDR1 MGHDK, CDR2 SYGVNS. J gave up 5 bases and V 5 bases, and 14 bases lay outside the gene matches. CDR3 size: 17 residues. CDR3: CASSFLLAGSFIDTQYF. The CDR3 region has the DNA TGTGCCAGCAGTTTCTTGCTAGCGGGAAGTTTTATAGATACGCAGTATTTT.

The chain combines TRBV11-2 with TRBJ2-2, with D possibly being TRBD1 (6 bases). The CDR3 is made up of 14 amino acids. Per the germline V gene, CDR1 is SGHAT and CDR2 is FQNNGV. Trimming removed 3 bases at V and 4 bases at J, with 9 bases between. The CDR3 loop reads CASSLWTATGELFF. The CDR3 coding sequence is TGTGCCAGCAGCTTGTGGACAGCCACCGGGGAGCTGTTTTTT.

This clone was seen a single time. The rearrangement uses TRBV5-1 and TRBJ1-6; no definite D call. The CDR3 consists of 15 residues. CDR1 and CDR2 (germline): SGHRS, YFSETQ. V was trimmed by 2 bases and J by 0 bases, leaving 6 bases between them. The CDR3 region has the DNA TGCGCCAGCAGCTTACAGAGCTCCTATAATTCACCCCTCCACTTT. It codes for CASSLQSSYNSPLHF. The full variable domain, in which reference TRBV5-1 and TRBJ1-6 provide the parts outside the CDR3, is KAGVTQTPRYLIKTRGQQVTLSCSPISGHRSVSWYQQTPGQGLQFLFEYFSETQRNKGNFPGRFSGRQFSNSRSEMNVSTLELGDSALYLCASSLQSSYNSPLHFGNGTRLTVT.

In nucleotides, the CDR3 is TGTGCCAGCAGCAAAGCGCCCGGAGCAACTAATGAAAAACTGTTTTTT. Amino acid sequence: CASSKAPGATNEKLFF. This rearrangement joins TRBV21-1 to TRBJ1-4. TRBV21-1 corresponds to a pseudogene. CDR3 length: 16 residues.

The V call is TRBV7-2, the J call TRBJ1-3; D may be TRBD1 (6 bases). Germline V gene sequence: CDR1 SGHTA, CDR2 FQGNSA. CDR3 length: 14 amino acids. V gave up 4 bases and J gave up 2 bases, with 9 bases separating them. The CDR3 bases are TGTGCCAGCAGCTCTACAGGGCCTGGAAACACCATATATTTT. It specifies CASSSTGPGNTIYF.

CDR3 region: CAISATTLGSGTYEQYF. CDR3 DNA sequence: TGTGCCATCAGTGCCACCACACTGGGTAGCGGTACCTACGAGCAGTACTTC. The chain has TRBV10-3 and TRBJ2-7, with D possibly being TRBD2 (6 bases). The V end was cut by 4 bases, the J end by 2 bases, with 21 bases between. From germline, CDR1 is ENHRY and CDR2 SYGVKD. This CDR3 has 17 residues.

The chain links TRBV25-1 to TRBJ2-7, with D possibly matching TRBD2 (5 bases). Germline V CDR1 and CDR2: MGHDK, SYGVNS. Trimming shortened V by 7 bases and J by 3 bases, and 13 bases separated the two germline ends. The CDR3 is 13 residues long. The CDR3 region has the DNA TGTGCCAGCACCGAATCGGGAAACTACGAGCAGTACTTC. Its protein is CASTESGNYEQYF.

This chain connects TRBV30 to TRBJ1-3; TRBD1 might be the D (5 bases). Germline CDR1 is GTSNPN and CDR2 is SVGIG (reference sequence). V was shortened by 0 bases and J by 0 bases, with 9 bases between the two germline ends. The CDR3 is 15 amino acids. The CDR3 coding sequence is TGTGCCTGGAGTGTACAGGTGCACTCTGGAAACACCATATATTTT. Its protein is CAWSVQVHSGNTIYF.

This chain joins TRBV9 and TRBJ1-3; TRBD1 agrees at 9 bases. The CDR3 extends over 17 amino acids. CDR1 is SGDLS and CDR2 is YYNGEE in the germline V gene. With 2 bases clipped from V and 8 bases from J, the junction kept 14 bases outside the gene matches. This chain's CDR3 is CASSVDDPGQGTHTIYF. CDR3 nucleotides: TGTGCCAGCAGCGTGGACGATCCGGGACAGGGAACGCACACCATATATTTT.